This T cell receptor (beta chain) appears in the sequencing data of a study of blood T cell repertoires in COVID-19. Whole-study context: The United States, Italy and Spain were the sources of the acute and convalescent COVID-19 samples. Sources were T cells, B-cell-depleted T cells, or PBMCs; the material itself was cDNA or gDNA.

Comment on this clone: The sample holds other DNA sequences that translate to the same CDR3.

Germline assignment: CDR1 MNHNS and CDR2 SASEGT. The V gene lost 1 base and the J gene lost 0 bases, with 10 bases spanning the gap. This CDR3 is 17 amino acids long. Per the authors' pipeline: Researchers report that nucleated cell counts were estimated from reference gene primer amplification. Using immunoSEQ multiplex PCR, the repertoire was profiled, and TCRdb retains in-frame clones only, with some absent. V, J and clone size are taken as reported in that table, and D and trimming were inferred from the DNA itself. The sample has roughly 250,000 clones, 81% seen once. The chain uses TRBV6-1 and TRBJ1-6; D gene uncertain. Sequencing was done on a sample of peripheral blood. The receptor comes from a woman aged 55-70 years with active or convalescent COVID-19. CDR3 amino acids: CASSEVGGSSYNSPLHF. The CDR3 bases are TGTGCCAGCAGTGAAGTCGGCGGATCCTCCTATAATTCACCCCTCCACTTT.